The present entry profiles one TCR beta chain with its context. What it recognizes is unknown. These data originate in a study of shared clonotypes between healthy human individuals. Study-wide context: Participating donors consisted of two women and a few men aged 18 to 49. Study-level findings and limits: Memory subsets generally showed smaller estimated richness than naive subsets did.

This CDR3 has 13 residues. V dropped 5 bases and J dropped 4 bases, with 10 bases sitting between them. Germline V lookup: CDR1 MNHNS, CDR2 SASEGT. Over several immunoSEQ plates, each subset's genomic DNA was distributed in even portions. The assay was immunoSEQ multiplex PCR, and TCRdb's table has in-frame clones only and misses some. The data hold under 550,000 clones, with 90% to 97% observed a single time. This receptor was obtained from a woman aged 25-40 years in good health. The gene calls are TRBV6-1 and TRBJ2-3, with D perhaps matching TRBD1 (6 bases). Source material: naive CD4+ T cells sorted from blood. Subset noted: CD45RA+ positively selected. The DNA of the CDR3 is TGTGCCAGCAGTACAGGGACGGCAGATACGCAGTATTTT. Protein product: CASSTGTADTQYF.